This T cell receptor (beta chain) comes out of a study of T cell changes during pregnancy in multiple sclerosis. The method was immunoSEQ multiplex PCR; TCRdb's version includes in-frame clones alone and lacks a portion of them. This sample has roughly 76,000 clones, with around 90% found just once. The sequence derives from a female donor with multiple sclerosis, enrolled in a pregnancy study. The source was CD4+ T cells from peripheral blood mononuclear cells, collected after pregnancy.

The CDR3 region is CASSKRPRTSGDNNEQFF. The CDR3 DNA reads TGTGCCAGCAGCAAAAGGCCCCGCACTAGCGGGGATAACAATGAGCAGTTCTTC. This chain uses TRBV4-2 with TRBJ2-1; TRBD2 agrees at 10 bases. The germline V gene encodes CDR1 LGHNA and CDR2 YNFKEQ. The J segment lost 5 bases and the V segment lost 5 bases, leaving 15 bases of the junction unmatched. The length of the CDR3 is 18 residues.